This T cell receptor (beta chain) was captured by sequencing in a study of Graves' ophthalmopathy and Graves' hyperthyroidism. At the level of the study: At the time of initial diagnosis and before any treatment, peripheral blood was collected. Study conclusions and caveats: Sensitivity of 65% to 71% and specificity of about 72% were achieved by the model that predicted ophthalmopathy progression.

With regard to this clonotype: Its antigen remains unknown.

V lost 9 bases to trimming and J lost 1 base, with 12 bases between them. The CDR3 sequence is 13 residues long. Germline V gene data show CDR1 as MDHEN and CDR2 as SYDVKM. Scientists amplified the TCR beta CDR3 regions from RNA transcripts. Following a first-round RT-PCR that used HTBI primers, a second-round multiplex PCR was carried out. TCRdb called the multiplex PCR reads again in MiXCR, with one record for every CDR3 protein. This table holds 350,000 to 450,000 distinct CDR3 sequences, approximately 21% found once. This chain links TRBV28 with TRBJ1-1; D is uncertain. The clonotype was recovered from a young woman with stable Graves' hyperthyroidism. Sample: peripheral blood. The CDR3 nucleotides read TGTGCCAGTTGGGGAGACGGGAACACTGAAGCTTTCTTT. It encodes CASWGDGNTEAFF.